The entry that follows covers one T cell receptor (beta chain) sequence. The data belong to a study of patients and donors after allogeneic stem cell transplantation. The CDR3 is 11 residues long. CDR1 SQVTM and CDR2 ANQGSEA come from the germline V gene. Unmatched junction bases numbered 1, after V lost 5 bases and J lost 4 bases. TCRdb reprocessed the RT-PCR reads with MiXCR, giving one entry per CDR3 protein. The sample shows under 170,000 distinct CDR3 sequences, about two fifths of them seen only once. The source material was blood, either unsorted or a sorted T cell fraction (not recorded which). The receptor comes from a human donor who was either an allogeneic HSCT recipient or a stem cell or donor lymphocyte infusion donor (not recorded which). It is not recorded whose cells these are; they may come from a transplant donor. The chain uses TRBV29-1 and TRBJ1-2; 7 bases are shared with TRBD1. CDR3 sequence: CSVRQGYGYTF. The CDR3 nucleotides read TGCAGCGTTCGACAGGGCTATGGCTACACCTTC.